Each of the 5 T cell receptor beta chains below was sequenced from the same sample in a study of CXCR3-negative and CXCR3-positive naive CD8 T cells. Carrying UMI labels, the TRB cDNA libraries were prepared through 5' RACE. TCRdb processed the 5' RACE reads again and assigns one entry to each CDR3 protein, with no DNA. The sample table sets out over 35,000 distinct CDR3 sequences. The sequencing sample was made of naive CXCR3- CD8+ T cells from blood. Subset of the sample: CD45RO-CCR7+CD27+CD95- naive CD8+ T cells lacking CXCR3 (TNR3-). Receptors were obtained from a human donor in good health. Some clones in this sample may be carry-over from other donors' samples.

The chain is built from TRBV7-9 and TRBJ1-2; the TRBD1 assignment by TCRdb is unverifiable without DNA. This CDR3 has 15 amino acids. Germline loops: CDR1 SEHNR, CDR2 FQNEAQ (reference sequence). The CDR3 spells CASSPPTGGVYGYTF. The full variable domain, in which reference TRBV7-9 and TRBJ1-2 provide the parts outside the CDR3, is DTGVSQNPRHKITKRGQNVTFRCDPISEHNRLYWYRQTLGQGPEFLTYFQNEAQLEKSRLLSDRFSAERPKGSFSTLEIQRTEQGDSAMYLCASSPPTGGVYGYTFGSGTRLTVV.

The chain's CDR3 is CASSQGTSGYEQYF. The J gene is TRBJ2-7, the V gene TRBV6-2 or TRBV6-3; the D call of TRBD1 rests on TCRdb alone, since no DNA is present to check it. This CDR3 is built from 14 residues. The germline gives CDR1 MNHEY, CDR2 SVGEGT.

The chain joins TRBV29-1 to TRBJ2-1; TCRdb outputs TRBD1, but without DNA this stays unchecked. The germline CDR1 and CDR2 sequences are SQVTM and ANQGSEA. This CDR3 region has 11 residues. The CDR3 sequence: CSVPPLGEQFF.

This chain links TRBV7-9 with TRBJ2-2. Germline assignment: CDR1 SEHNR and CDR2 FQNEAQ (reference sequence). The CDR3 totals 14 residues. CDR3: CASRVTVNTGELFF.

The chain recombines TRBV9 with TRBJ1-1. Germline CDR1 and CDR2: SGDLS and YYNGEE. CDR3 size: 13 residues. This CDR3 is CASSPRATTEAFF.